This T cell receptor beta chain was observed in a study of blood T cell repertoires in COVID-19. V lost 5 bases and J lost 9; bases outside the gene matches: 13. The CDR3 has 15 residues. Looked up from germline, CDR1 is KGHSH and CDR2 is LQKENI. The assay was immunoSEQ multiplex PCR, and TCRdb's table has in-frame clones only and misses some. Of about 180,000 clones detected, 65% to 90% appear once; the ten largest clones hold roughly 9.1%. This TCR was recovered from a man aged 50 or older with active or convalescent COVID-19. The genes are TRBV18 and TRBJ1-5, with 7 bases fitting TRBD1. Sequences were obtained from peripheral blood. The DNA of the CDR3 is TGTGCCAGCTCAGGCACAGGGGCCCCAGGTGGGCCCCAGCATTTT. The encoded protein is CASSGTGAPGGPQHF.